This T cell receptor beta chain was sequenced during a study of T cell responses to AZD1222 COVID-19 vaccine. Method: immunoSEQ multiplex PCR; TCRdb's copy keeps in-frame clones and lacks some. The sample contains about 110,000 clones, about 90% of which appear only once. Germline CDR1 is SGHDT and CDR2 is YYEEEE. The CDR3 sequence is 17 residues long. V was shortened by 4 bases and J by 2 bases, with 19 bases between the two germline ends. This sequence was found in an adult who received the AZD1222 COVID-19 vaccine. Material: peripheral blood, obtained 28 days after the second AZD1222 dose. The chain employs TRBV5-6 and TRBJ2-1; unclear D gene. The CDR3 is CASSMRRTALTYNEQFF. The CDR3, as DNA: TGTGCCAGCAGCATGAGGCGGACCGCCCTTACCTACAATGAGCAGTTCTTC. Filled out from reference TRBV5-6 and TRBJ2-1, the complete variable domain reads DAGVTQSPTHLIKTRGQQVTLRCSPKSGHDTVSWYQQALGQGPQFIFQYYEEEERQRGNFPDRFSGHQFPNYSSELNVNALLLGDSALYLCASSMRRTALTYNEQFFGPGTRLTVL.